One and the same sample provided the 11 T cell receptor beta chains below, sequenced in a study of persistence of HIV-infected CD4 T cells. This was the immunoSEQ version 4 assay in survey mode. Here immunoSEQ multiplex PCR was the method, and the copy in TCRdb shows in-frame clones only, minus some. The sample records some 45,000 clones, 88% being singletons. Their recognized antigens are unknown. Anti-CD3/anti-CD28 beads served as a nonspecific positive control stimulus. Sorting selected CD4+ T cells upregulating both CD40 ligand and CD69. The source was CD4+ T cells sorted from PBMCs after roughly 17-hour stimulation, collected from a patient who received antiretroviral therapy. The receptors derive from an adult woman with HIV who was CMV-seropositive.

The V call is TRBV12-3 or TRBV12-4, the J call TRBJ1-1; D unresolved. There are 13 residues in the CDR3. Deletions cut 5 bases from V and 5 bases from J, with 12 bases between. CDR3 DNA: TGTGCCAGCAGTGGGGAGGAATCGACTGAAGCTTTCTTT. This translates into CASSGEESTEAFF.

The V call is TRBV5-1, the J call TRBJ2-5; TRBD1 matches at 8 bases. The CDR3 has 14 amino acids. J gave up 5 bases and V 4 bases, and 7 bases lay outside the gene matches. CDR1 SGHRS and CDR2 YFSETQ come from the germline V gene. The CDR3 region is CASSQTGGWETQYF. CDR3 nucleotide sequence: TGCGCCAGCAGCCAAACAGGGGGATGGGAGACCCAGTACTTC.

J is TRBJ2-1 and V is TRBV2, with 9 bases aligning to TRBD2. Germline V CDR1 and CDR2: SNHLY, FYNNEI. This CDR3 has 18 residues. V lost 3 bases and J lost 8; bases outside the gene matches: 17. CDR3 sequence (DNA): TGTGCCAGCAGTGATGATTGGGTGAGCGGGGGGCAGGTCTATGAGCAGTTCTTC. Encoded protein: CASSDDWVSGGQVYEQFF.

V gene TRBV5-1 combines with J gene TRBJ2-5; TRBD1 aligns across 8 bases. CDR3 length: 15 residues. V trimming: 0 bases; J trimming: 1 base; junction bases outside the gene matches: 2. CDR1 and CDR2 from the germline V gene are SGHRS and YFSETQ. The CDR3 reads CASSLGQGSQETQYF. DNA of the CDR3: TGCGCCAGCAGCTTGGGACAGGGGAGCCAAGAGACCCAGTACTTC.

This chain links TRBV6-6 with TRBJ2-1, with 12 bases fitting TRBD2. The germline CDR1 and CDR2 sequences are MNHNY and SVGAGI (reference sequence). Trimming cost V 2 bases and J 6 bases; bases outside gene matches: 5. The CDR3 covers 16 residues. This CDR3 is CASSYRASGGANEQFF. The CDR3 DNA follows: TGTGCCAGCAGTTACCGTGCTAGCGGGGGGGCCAATGAGCAGTTCTTC.

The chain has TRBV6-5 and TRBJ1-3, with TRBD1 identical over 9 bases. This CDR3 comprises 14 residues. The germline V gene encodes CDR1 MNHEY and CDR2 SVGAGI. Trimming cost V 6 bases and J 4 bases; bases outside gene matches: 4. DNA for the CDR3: TGTGCCAGCAGAACCGGGACAGGGGGAAACACCATATATTTT. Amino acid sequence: CASRTGTGGNTIYF.

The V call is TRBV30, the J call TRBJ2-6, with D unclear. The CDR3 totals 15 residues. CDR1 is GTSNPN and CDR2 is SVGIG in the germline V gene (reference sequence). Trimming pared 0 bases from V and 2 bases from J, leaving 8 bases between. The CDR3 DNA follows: TGTGCCTGGAGTGTACCCGTTACTGGGGCCAACGTCCTGACTTTC. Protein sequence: CAWSVPVTGANVLTF.

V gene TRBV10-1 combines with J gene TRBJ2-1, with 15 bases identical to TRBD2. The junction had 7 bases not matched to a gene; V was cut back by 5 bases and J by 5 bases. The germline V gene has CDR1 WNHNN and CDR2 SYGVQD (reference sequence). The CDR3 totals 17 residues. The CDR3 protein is CASSPGLAGGTDNEQFF. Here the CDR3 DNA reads TGCGCCAGCAGTCCGGGACTAGCGGGGGGCACGGACAATGAGCAGTTCTTC.

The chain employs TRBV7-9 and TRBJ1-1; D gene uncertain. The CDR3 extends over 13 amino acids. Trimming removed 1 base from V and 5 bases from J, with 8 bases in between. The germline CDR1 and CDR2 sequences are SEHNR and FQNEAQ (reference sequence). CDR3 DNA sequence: TGTGCCAGCAGCTTAGAATCGCGGACTGAAGCTTTCTTT. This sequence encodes CASSLESRTEAFF.

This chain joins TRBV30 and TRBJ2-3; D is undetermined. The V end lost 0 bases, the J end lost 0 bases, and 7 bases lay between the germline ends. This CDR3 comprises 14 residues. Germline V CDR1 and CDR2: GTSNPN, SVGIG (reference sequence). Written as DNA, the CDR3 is TGTGCCTGGAGTGTTACACGCAGCACAGATACGCAGTATTTT. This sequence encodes CAWSVTRSTDTQYF.

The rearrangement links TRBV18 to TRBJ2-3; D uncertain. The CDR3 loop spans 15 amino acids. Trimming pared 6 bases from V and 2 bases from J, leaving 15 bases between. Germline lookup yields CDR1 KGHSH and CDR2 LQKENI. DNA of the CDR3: TGTGCCAGCTCTCAAGCCTTTTCCCCCACAGATACGCAGTATTTT. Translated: CASSQAFSPTDTQYF.